This T cell receptor (beta chain) was sequenced in a study of T cells in Graves' hyperthyroidism and ophthalmopathy. Together with thyroid ultrasound, orbital computed tomography, serum thyroxine and TRAb, clinical symptoms were used for diagnoses. General study findings and limits: Using 13 V-J features, a model discriminated ophthalmopathy from stable hyperthyroidism.

What was amplified from RNA transcripts were TCR beta CDR3 regions. TCR CDR3 underwent first-round RT-PCR with the HTBI primer set. TCRdb analysed the multiplex PCR reads with MiXCR anew, one entry per CDR3 protein. The table shows 550,000 to 700,000 distinct CDR3 sequences, with under 60% occurring only once. This clonotype was recorded only once. The antigen is unknown. The CDR3 runs to 16 residues. V dropped 4 bases and J dropped 10 bases, with 25 bases sitting between them. Sequencing input: peripheral blood or thyroid tissue (not recorded which). This chain joins TRBV12-3 or TRBV12-4 and TRBJ1-1; a weak D match, TRBD1 (5 bases). This receptor was obtained from an adult woman with Graves' disease, either hyperthyroidism or ophthalmopathy (not recorded which). CDR3 sequence (DNA): TGTGCCAGCAGTTCGGGGACTAGTTCTCTTCTCGTTGGAGCTTTCTTT. This gives the protein CASSSGTSSLLVGAFF.